This TCR beta chain was sequenced during a study of cytomegalovirus exposure and HLA in healthy donors (dated by TCRdb to the late 2010s). As for the study more broadly: According to an earlier analysis of 587 of the donors, some 180 million T cells yielded 117 million unique TCR beta sequences and 276 Gb of sequence data. In the later analysis, no new phenotypic data were used to find candidate immune exposures; instead, reliance was placed on TCR beta sequences and their occurrence across donors. A later genetic analysis used genome-wide SNP genotypes for about 60% of the roughly 700 donors, treating that subset as a discovery cohort. The study was designed to test whether signatures of past pathogen exposure could be identified by cataloging public T cell receptors. An earlier analysis of roughly 580 of the donors used high-throughput TCR beta sequencing to judge whether each TCR beta V gene segment behaved as functional or pseudogenic. Typing coverage differed by locus: A, B, C, DRB1 and DQB1 were typed in roughly 620-630 donors, DQA1 in roughly 500, DPA1 in 600 to 610, and DPB1 in around 440. Class I and class II HLA loci were covered by the typing at four-digit resolution. The study profiled the T cell repertoires of 550 to 700 subjects by immunosequencing and related them to cytomegalovirus serostatus. In a later analysis, previously published TCR beta repertoires from 500 to 750 donors were re-analyzed and high-resolution HLA genotyping was added so that TCR occurrence patterns could be studied. Every repertoire in the discovery cohort had been generated on one and the same sequencing platform. Four to six DR-DQ haplotypes were handled as single units for association and clustering, since linkage in the cohort was strong. Approximately 310 gigabases of sequencing data and 70 million to 100 million unique TCR sequences were included in an early release covering about 700 HLA-typed donors. Among several hundred genotyped donors of the cohort, an average of roughly 230,000 unique TCR beta nucleotide sequences was sequenced per donor, of which 15% to 20% were non-productive. Donor age, sex, ethnicity and CMV serostatus were compiled together with the repertoire data. The genetic ancestry cluster associated with self-reported Caucasian donors included 80% to 90% of the 300 to 400 genotyped donors. High-throughput TCR immunosequencing, statistical association of individual TCRs with disease status, and machine learning were combined to predict cytomegalovirus infection status. Along with the roughly 710-subject first cohort, a separate validation cohort of 120 different subjects was used. What the work shows at the level of the full study, not this receptor alone: Linkage disequilibrium might explain the correlated functional status among segregating V segments, but an unknown experimental factor could not be excluded. A cluster of highly shared sequence variants was judged likely to be a technical artifact of the sequencing pipeline. For the cohort, immune exposure information was limited to CMV serostatus. A further reported finding was that TCR beta sequences accurately predicted the HLA-A and HLA-B alleles for most subjects in the first cohort. Because some donors lacked HLA typing at each locus, the association tests relied only on the typed subset. The cohort was sequenced for TCR beta chains only, and without alpha or paired-chain data the features that could be detected were limited. In an earlier analysis of about 550 of the donors, most TCR beta V segments were observed in productive rearrangements about 87% or about 30% of the time, broadly matching IMGT annotations. Most CMV-associated TCR beta chains appeared to be HLA-restricted in a later analysis, and the HLA associations seemed to be driven largely by CMV exposure. A later genetic analysis reported fewer N-insertions in productive TCRs among donors in an Asian-associated ancestry cluster than the roughly 700-donor mean. In vitro tests confirmed that a few of the cytomegalovirus-associated TCR beta chains recognize cytomegalovirus antigens. A later analysis reported that several top co-occurrence clusters appeared linked to parvovirus B19, influenza, CMV and Epstein-Barr virus. In both the original and validation cohorts, the classifier was reported to diagnose cytomegalovirus status with high specificity and sensitivity. A later analysis found that HLA-associated TCR beta chains were more clonally expanded and had lower generation probabilities than equally common non-associated chains. A later genetic analysis associated a missense DCLRE1C variant with V-gene and J-gene trimming of TCR beta chains, and an independent cohort replicated the association. Across donors, most TCR sequences were observed very rarely, whereas some public TCRs were present in many individuals. The authors suggested that the approach could potentially be extended to other disease states and immunological phenotypes. In a later analysis, about 17,000 TCR beta sequences were associated with specific HLA alleles at a false discovery rate of 0.05. The earlier analysis of approximately 590 of the donors excluded around 17 rarely observed V segments, including chromosome 9 orphons, because counts were too low. Strong co-occurrence of HLA alleles, especially DR and DQ, made assigning TCR associations to individual alleles difficult. The study gave a list of 150 to 200 TCR beta chains associated with cytomegalovirus. According to a later analysis, TCR association rates differed among HLA loci, with DRB1 alleles showing the most associated TCRs and HLA-C alleles showing the fewest. Sequencing depth was assumed to be roughly uniform across donors in the presence/absence analyses, though that assumption may not hold.

As for this clone: Its antigen is currently not known. Base qualities were left out, and no much larger clone turns up one base away.

In total, just over 650 healthy bone marrow donors made up the cohort. At the time of sampling, every cohort member was nominally healthy, though immune exposures that went unrecorded were likely present. The donor was CMV seropositive and was included in the group of 289 seropositive cohort members. A peripheral blood sample was provided by each donor, and peripheral blood mononuclear cells were used for TCR beta sequencing. Genomic DNA was extracted from the blood cell samples with the Qiagen DNeasy Blood Extraction Kit. Library generation was performed with the immunoSEQ multiplex PCR assay. For the multiplex PCR, a mixture combining 60 forward primers for TCR Vbeta segments and 13 reverse primers for TCR Jbeta segments was used. Amplification of the CDR3 region of rearranged TCR beta genes was performed with a multiplex PCR assay on genomic DNA. The amplified TCR beta libraries were sequenced on the Illumina HiSeq System as 87-base-pair reads. In the source study's methods: A later analysis counted around 72 million unique TCR beta chains across the 550 to 700 repertoires, and approximately 11 million of these chains were shared by at least two donors. To remove PCR and sequencing errors, raw reads were error-corrected and collapsed into unique sequences using a nearest-neighbor algorithm that merged closely related sequences. To assign V, D and J gene segments, CDR3 sequences were aligned to IMGT reference sequences. For a sequence to be retained, a match of at least six nucleotides was required to both a V gene segment and a J gene segment. A rearrangement counted as productive if the CDR3 had no stop codons and remained in frame with V and J, and every other rearrangement counted as non-productive. CDR3 was defined by IMGT convention, running from the second conserved V-encoded cysteine to the conserved J-encoded phenylalanine. In an earlier analysis of 587 of the donors, sequences lacking an unambiguous match to a single V gene segment were excluded. In an earlier analysis of 587 of the donors, V segments were called functional above 56.7% productive rearrangements and were called segregating when the between-donor standard deviation exceeded 5%. A statistical classification framework was built to diagnose cytomegalovirus status from the catalog of TCR beta chain sequences. In a later analysis, TCR nucleotide sequences were compared against IMGT/GENE-DB human TR gene sequences so that V and J genes could be assigned. In a later analysis, CDR3 sequences and most-parsimonious VDJ recombination scenarios were assigned using the TCRdist pipeline. In a later analysis, every TCR beta chain was defined by the combination of its CDR3 amino acid sequence and its V-gene family, and reads without a unique V-gene family were dropped. As a way to deal with suspected cross-contamination and a sequencing artifact, a later analysis dropped 640 or so nucleotide sequences that were highly shared and had low generation probability. A later analysis calculated a clonal expansion index for each public chain from normalized within-repertoire ranks of inferred template counts. A later analysis computed generation probabilities with a VDJ recombination model fitted to out-of-frame rearrangements, and checked the results against IGoR. Hypergeometric tests were used in a later analysis to score TCR-TCR, TCR-HLA and TCR-CMV co-occurrence, with a repertoire-size bias correction applied to the TCR pairs. In a later analysis, false discovery rates were estimated by permuting HLA or CMV assignments 20 times. In a later analysis, co-occurring TCRs were grouped using DBSCAN, and TCRdist sequence similarity was added for clustering within HLA-allele-positive subsets. For co-occurrence clustering, repertoires with fewer than 30,000 or more than 120,000 public chains were excluded, along with five or six repertoires with anomalous nucleotide sharing. TCRdb holds this immuneACCESS table with in-frame rearrangements only. Some clones are missing; in checked studies, unresolved V genes explain under half, and the rest has no known cause. Clone size and the V and J calls come from that table; the DNA yielded D and trimming. For this sample the table gives 85,000 to 100,000 clones, of which over 70% were detected only once. Together, the top ten hold roughly 1.2% of the sample.

The sequence was collected from a girl under 10 years old in good health and CMV-seropositive. Sequenced material: PBMCs.

The base sequence is TGTGCCAGCAGTAATACAGGGGGCTCTGGGGCCAACGTCCTGACTTTC. Its translation reads: CASSNTGGSGANVLTF. This sequence uses TRBV6-6 and TRBJ2-6; 8 bases in between match TRBD1. The CDR3 has 16 amino acids, counting the end cysteine and phenylalanine. CDR3 DNA only is kept here, 48 bases in frame from base 1. Sequences MNHNY (CDR1) and SVGAGI (CDR2) are obtained from the germline V gene (reference sequence). V trim: 5 bases; J trim: 0 bases; unmatched bases: 3.